One and the same sample provided the 18 T cell receptor beta chains below, sequenced in a study of molecular identifiers for immune sequencing clone quantification. One entry per CDR3 protein results from TCRdb running MiXCR on the PCR reads. Of some 97,000 distinct CDR3 sequences listed, roughly 38% are singletons. The sample comprised naive CD8+ T cells from blood, with Jurkat cell RNA spiked in. Sample subset: FACS-sorted CD8+CD4-CCR7+CD45RA+ naive T cells. The receptors were gathered from a human donor in good health. Some libraries in this study had Jurkat cell RNA spiked in.

V is TRBV6-6 and J is TRBJ2-7; 7 bases are shared with TRBD2. Germline V gene data show CDR1 as MNHNY and CDR2 as SVGAGI (reference sequence). Trimming removed 0 bases from V and 2 bases from J; junction bases left unmatched: 7. The CDR3 sequence is 16 residues long. CDR3 amino acids: CASSYSSGGKAYEQYF. CDR3 DNA: TGTGCCAGCAGTTACTCATCGGGGGGTAAGGCCTACGAGCAGTACTTC.

The chain carries TRBV7-8 and TRBJ1-1, with D hard to call. The CDR3 length is 14 residues. Germline V CDR1 and CDR2: SGHVS, FQNEAQ. V shed 4 bases and J shed 1 base, with 10 bases lying between them. The CDR3 is CASSSPGWNTEAFF. The CDR3 DNA sequence: TGTGCCAGCAGCTCGCCGGGATGGAACACTGAAGCTTTCTTT.

This clonotype was observed once. A much larger clone sits a single nucleotide away, making a read error possible. CDR3 protein: CASSHRHIPSHERYF. The CDR3 nucleotides read TGTGCCAGCAGCCACCGTCACATCCCTTCCCACGAGCGGTACTTC. The rearrangement joins TRBV7-2 to TRBJ2-7, with D hard to call. CDR1 and CDR2 from the germline V gene are SGHTA and FQGNSA. The length of the CDR3 is 15 residues.

The CDR3 sequence is CASSQVWGAEGYTF. CDR3 DNA sequence: TGCGCCAGCAGCCAAGTCTGGGGGGCGGAAGGCTACACCTTC. The chain joins TRBV4-1 to TRBJ1-2; D perhaps matches TRBD1 (6 bases). CDR3 length: 14 residues. Germline V gives CDR1 MGHRA, CDR2 YSYEKL. The V end lost 1 base, the J end lost 8 bases, and 14 bases lay between the germline ends.

Concerning this clonotype: A much bigger clone sits one base away, suggesting this may be a read error. The V and J genes are TRBV7-6 and TRBJ2-7; D not certain. This CDR3 comprises 13 residues. Germline CDR1 SGHVS, CDR2 FNYEAQ. CDR3 protein: CASSRRQFYELYF. The CDR3 nucleotides are TGTGCCAGCAGCCGACGACAATTCTACGAGCTGTACTTC.

This clonotype has ten or more counts. The gene calls are TRBV19 and TRBJ2-1; TRBD2 matches at 9 bases. Germline V CDR1 and CDR2: LNHDA, SQIVND (reference sequence). The CDR3 runs to 15 residues. The trim removed 4 bases at V and 5 bases at J, leaving 6 bases unmatched. The CDR3 bases are TGTGCCAGTAGTACGCTAGCGGGAAAGAACAATGAGCAGTTCTTC. This codes for CASSTLAGKNNEQFF.

A remark on this clonotype: This sequence may be a read error, since a much larger clone differs from it by one base. The CDR3 coding sequence is TGTGCCAACAGCCACACCGGGACGGGGTTGGAGTACGAGCAGTACTTC. Translation: CANSHTGTGLEYEQYF. The chain carries TRBV5-3 and TRBJ2-7; D may be TRBD1 or TRBD2 (5 bases each). TRBV5-3 is labeled an ORF, and its function is uncertain. V was trimmed by 9 bases and J by 4 bases, leaving 26 bases between them. This CDR3 is built from 16 residues.

CDR3 region: CSVIANTEAFF. DNA for the CDR3: TGCAGCGTGATCGCAAACACTGAAGCTTTCTTT. The V and J genes are TRBV29-1 and TRBJ1-1, with D unresolved. CDR1 is SQVTM and CDR2 is ANQGSEA in the germline V gene. This CDR3 contains 11 residues. With 6 bases removed from V and 2 bases from J, the gap between germline ends came to 7 bases.

This clonotype was counted a few times. The V and J genes are TRBV6-5 and TRBJ2-7; 7 bases match TRBD1. The CDR3 runs to 13 residues. The germline gives CDR1 MNHEY, CDR2 SVGAGI. V dropped 5 bases and J dropped 2; count of bases not matched to a gene: 3. CDR3 residues: CASSTGQTYEQYF. In nucleotides, the CDR3 is TGTGCCAGCAGTACGGGACAGACCTACGAGCAGTACTTC.

The rearrangement uses TRBV2 and TRBJ1-4; D is undetermined. CDR1 SNHLY and CDR2 FYNNEI come from the germline V gene. V gave up 11 bases and J gave up 8 bases, with 12 bases separating them. CDR3 length: 11 amino acids. Here the CDR3 DNA reads TGTGCCTGCGGCTTCTTGGAAAAACTGTTTTTT. Translation: CACGFLEKLFF.

This clonotype was observed a few times. J is TRBJ2-3 and V is TRBV7-9, with unresolved D. V was cut by 5 bases and J by 4 bases, with 7 bases left in between. This CDR3 has 12 residues. The germline V gene has CDR1 SEHNR and CDR2 FQNEAQ (reference sequence). The CDR3 reads CASSKGPDTQYF. CDR3 nucleotide sequence: TGTGCCAGCAGCAAAGGGCCAGATACGCAGTATTTT. The full variable domain, its missing parts supplied by reference TRBV7-9 and TRBJ2-3, is DTGVSQNPRHKITKRGQNVTFRCDPISEHNRLYWYRQTLGQGPEFLTYFQNEAQLEKSRLLSDRFSAERPKGSFSTLEIQRTEQGDSAMYLCASSKGPDTQYFGPGTRLTVL.

J is TRBJ2-7 and V is TRBV2; 9 bases fit TRBD2. CDR1 is SNHLY, CDR2 FYNNEI, per germline. The CDR3 covers 15 residues. V trimming: 3 bases; J trimming: 3 bases; junction bases outside the gene matches: 6. The CDR3 bases are TGTGCCAGCAGTGACCGCGGGAGGGGAAGCTACGAGCAGTACTTC. Residues: CASSDRGRGSYEQYF.

About this clonotype: A much larger clonotype is one base distant, so this may be a read error. The CDR3 sequence is CACRHPERKEKLFF. CDR3 coding DNA: TGTGCCTGCAGGCACCCGGAGAGGAAGGAAAAACTGTTTTTT. V is TRBV12-3 or TRBV12-4 and J is TRBJ1-4; D remains unclear. The CDR3 covers 14 residues.

Concerning this clonotype: A clone one base away is much larger, so this may be a read error. This sequence joins TRBV28 and TRBJ2-7; the D gene is possibly TRBD2 (8 bases). This CDR3 has 14 amino acids. Germline V CDR1 and CDR2: MDHEN, SYDVKM. CDR3 region: CASSPREGAAQKHF. Here the CDR3 DNA reads TGTGCCAGCAGTCCCCGGGAGGGGGCCGCCCAGAAGCACTTC.

On this clonotype itself: A read error may account for a junction end that differs from germline. The chain is built from TRBV10-2 and TRBJ2-3, with a weak D call TRBD2 (6 bases). CDR3 length equals 14 residues. Germline CDR1 reads WSHSY; CDR2 reads SAAADI. The CDR3 loop is CASSEVGGPHTLYF. CDR3 bases: TGCGCCAGCAGTGAGGTCGGAGGGCCGCATACGCTGTATTTT.

This clonotype has a count of ten or more. This chain connects TRBV9 to TRBJ2-2, with 7 bases that match TRBD1. With 0 bases clipped from V and 3 bases from J, the junction kept 5 bases outside the gene matches. The CDR3 is made up of 16 amino acids. The germline V gene encodes CDR1 SGDLS and CDR2 YYNGEE. The CDR3 nucleotides are TGTGCCAGCAGCGTAGAGGGGGCTTTGGACACCGGGGAGCTGTTTTTT. Translation: CASSVEGALDTGELFF.

The V and J genes are TRBV6-2 or TRBV6-3 and TRBJ1-5; D call uncertain. V shed 6 bases and J shed 3 bases, with 12 bases lying between them. Germline V gene sequence: CDR1 MNHEY, CDR2 SVGEGT. The CDR3 loop spans 14 amino acids. CDR3 amino acids: CASSDGSLNQPQHF. In DNA form, the CDR3 reads TGTGCCAGCAGCGACGGGAGCCTCAATCAGCCCCAGCATTTT.

This CDR3 reads CASNFGYEQYF. Here the CDR3 DNA reads TGCGCCAGCAACTTTGGATACGAGCAGTACTTC. The chain has TRBV5-1 and TRBJ2-7; D is unclear. The CDR3 sequence is 11 residues long. CDR1 is SGHRS and CDR2 is YFSETQ in the germline V gene. V lost 6 bases and J lost 4, with 8 bases in between.